These 32 T cell receptor beta chains share one sample of origin, sequenced in a study of beta chain features in type 1 diabetes. Sequencing targeted expressed TCRB transcripts, as all isolated RNA had been reverse transcribed. Some clones are missing from TCRdb's copy, which holds only in-frame ones; the method was immunoSEQ multiplex PCR. The repertoire holds some 410,000 clones, with over 11% as singletons. Sequencing used naive CD4+ T cells from blood. These receptors originate from a man under 40 in good health.

This clone has a count of ten or more. The gene calls are TRBV30 and TRBJ2-2, with no clear D. CDR1 is GTSNPN and CDR2 is SVGIG in the germline V gene (reference sequence). V was cut by 4 bases and J by 1 base, with 4 bases left in between. This CDR3 contains 12 residues. CDR3 sequence reads: CAWNLNTGELFF. The CDR3 DNA reads as TGTGCCTGGAATCTGAACACCGGGGAGCTGTTTTTT.

The chain combines TRBV6-1 with TRBJ1-2; the D gene is possibly TRBD1 (6 bases). The CDR3 extends over 13 amino acids. V was pared by 6 bases and J by 0 bases, with 8 bases between. From germline, CDR1 is MNHNS and CDR2 SASEGT. The chain's CDR3 is CASSRTANYGYTF. The CDR3 DNA reads TGTGCCAGCAGCCGGACAGCTAACTATGGCTACACCTTC.

This chain links TRBV7-9 with TRBJ2-1, with 7 bases that match TRBD1. The CDR3 totals 14 residues. The junction had 9 bases not matched to a gene; V was cut back by 5 bases and J by 8 bases. Germline V lookup: CDR1 SEHNR, CDR2 FQNEAQ (reference sequence). The CDR3 reads CASSAKTGIDEQFF. The CDR3 region has the DNA TGTGCCAGCAGCGCCAAGACAGGGATAGATGAGCAGTTCTTC. Drawing the rest from reference TRBV7-9 and TRBJ2-1, the complete variable domain is DTGVSQNPRHKITKRGQNVTFRCDPISEHNRLYWYRQTLGQGPEFLTYFQNEAQLEKSRLLSDRFSAERPKGSFSTLEIQRTEQGDSAMYLCASSAKTGIDEQFFGPGTRLTVL.

As for this clone: Other DNA sequences within the sample encode an identical CDR3. The rearrangement links TRBV5-4 to TRBJ2-5; D is undetermined. The ends were cut back, 0 bases at V and 2 bases at J, with 2 bases in the middle. The CDR3 has 12 residues. CDR1 is SGHNT and CDR2 is YYREEE in the germline V gene (reference sequence). CDR3 protein: CASSLEQETQYF. CDR3 sequence (DNA): TGTGCCAGCAGCTTGGAGCAAGAGACCCAGTACTTC.

Only a few counts were recorded for this clone. The J gene is TRBJ2-5, the V gene TRBV2; no reliable D call. V dropped 9 bases and J dropped 2 bases, with 10 bases sitting between them. This CDR3 is 12 amino acids long. Germline assignment: CDR1 SNHLY and CDR2 FYNNEI. CDR3 nucleotides: TGTGCCAGAGGACCGGTTCAAGAGACCCAGTACTTC. Protein sequence: CARGPVQETQYF.

This clone was seen a few times. The chain joins TRBV4-1 to TRBJ2-7; 9 bases align to TRBD1. Germline V gives CDR1 MGHRA, CDR2 YSYEKL. V shed 0 bases, J shed 5 bases, and the junction held 20 bases outside the gene matches. This CDR3 has 20 amino acids. The chain's CDR3 is CASSQDNDVGAGTGSNEQYF. In DNA, the CDR3 is TGCGCCAGCAGCCAAGATAACGACGTAGGTGCCGGGACAGGGTCCAACGAGCAGTACTTC.

V gene TRBV14 combines with J gene TRBJ2-1; 13 nucleotides line up with TRBD2. In germline, CDR1 is SGHDN, CDR2 FVKESK. Unmatched junction bases numbered 8, after V lost 2 bases and J lost 4 bases. The length of the CDR3 is 18 residues. CDR3 nucleotide sequence: TGTGCCAGCAGCCAACAGATACTAGCGGGAGGGCCTTACAATGAGCAGTTCTTC. Translated: CASSQQILAGGPYNEQFF.

This clone showed up just a few times. This rearrangement joins TRBV29-1 to TRBJ1-1; no firm D call. Germline lookup yields CDR1 SQVTM and CDR2 ANQGSEA. Deletions cut 5 bases from V and 0 bases from J, with 13 bases between. This CDR3 contains 14 residues. In nucleotides, the CDR3 is TGCAGCGTTACAACCTCGACGATGAACACTGAAGCTTTCTTT. Its protein is CSVTTSTMNTEAFF.

There are a few counts of this clone. The V gene is TRBV6-5, the J gene TRBJ2-3; D is possibly TRBD1 (6 bases). The CDR3 is 13 amino acids. CDR1 is MNHEY and CDR2 is SVGAGI in the germline V gene. The V end lost 7 bases, the J end lost 7 bases, and 15 bases lay between the germline ends. The CDR3 reads CASISQGTNTQYF. Written as DNA, the CDR3 is TGTGCCAGCATTTCACAGGGCACCAATACGCAGTATTTT.

The rearrangement links TRBV9 to TRBJ1-5; D perhaps matches TRBD1 (6 bases). The V gene lost 4 bases and the J gene lost 5 bases, with 13 bases spanning the gap. The CDR3 consists of 14 residues. Germline CDR1 and CDR2: SGDLS and YYNGEE. The CDR3 nucleotides read TGTGCCAGCAGCAGACAGGAATCCCATCAGCCCCAGCATTTT. Translating it yields CASSRQESHQPQHF.

The chain employs TRBV4-3 and TRBJ2-7; D gene unclear. Trimming cost V 0 bases and J 5 bases, with 11 bases left between them. Germline CDR1 and CDR2: LGHNA and YSLEER. CDR3 size: 14 residues. The CDR3 sequence: CASSQDWKGNEQYF. The CDR3 DNA reads as TGCGCCAGCAGCCAAGATTGGAAGGGTAACGAGCAGTACTTC.

This clone was seen only a few times. The J gene is TRBJ1-2, the V gene TRBV4-3; no clear D gene. Germline assignment: CDR1 LGHNA and CDR2 YSLEER. The CDR3 is made up of 15 amino acids. The ends were cut back, 0 bases at V and 2 bases at J, with 10 bases in the middle. Here the CDR3 reads CASSQEDPPNYGYTF. In nucleotides, the CDR3 is TGCGCCAGCAGCCAAGAAGATCCACCAAACTATGGCTACACCTTC.

The sample holds a few counts of this clone. The chain recombines TRBV30 with TRBJ1-5; D remains ambiguous. The germline V and J ends were trimmed by 4 bases and 7 bases, with 14 bases remaining between them. Germline values: CDR1 GTSNPN, CDR2 SVGIG (reference sequence). The CDR3 extends over 13 amino acids. This chain's CDR3 is CAWTSLAGQPQHF. CDR3 nucleotides: TGTGCCTGGACCTCGCTGGCGGGACAGCCCCAGCATTTT.

In its sample, this clone was seen a few times. The chain carries TRBV5-1 and TRBJ1-2; D gene ambiguous. Trimming left V 0 bases short and J 6 bases short, with 9 bases between. This CDR3 has 13 amino acids. Germline CDR1 and CDR2: SGHRS and YFSETQ. The CDR3 is CASSLGLEDGYTF. The DNA of the CDR3 is TGCGCCAGCAGCTTGGGTCTGGAAGATGGCTACACCTTC.

This clone was seen only a few times. The chain is built from TRBV2 and TRBJ2-5; D is undetermined. Germline CDR1 reads SNHLY; CDR2 reads FYNNEI. There are 12 residues in the CDR3. Trimming removed 4 bases from V and 7 bases from J, with 10 bases in between. CDR3 protein: CASSGVIGTQYF. CDR3 nucleotides: TGTGCCAGCAGTGGTGTCATAGGGACCCAGTACTTC. Complete variable domain (other parts from reference TRBV2 and TRBJ2-5): EPEVTQTPSHQVTQMGQEVILRCVPISNHLYFYWYRQILGQKVEFLVSFYNNEISEKSEIFDDQFSVERPDGSNFTLKIRSTKLEDSAMYFCASSGVIGTQYFGPGTRLLVL.

In this sample, this clone turned up a few times. The chain employs TRBV6-4 and TRBJ1-5; perhaps TRBD1 as D (5 bases). Trimming pared 3 bases from V and 10 bases from J, leaving 16 bases between. This CDR3 spans 14 amino acids. Germline V lookup: CDR1 MRHNA, CDR2 SNTAGT. The CDR3 protein is CASSDTVGVPPQHF. The CDR3 nucleotides are TGTGCCAGCAGTGATACTGTGGGGGTCCCACCCCAGCATTTT.

This clone was recorded a few times. V gene TRBV28 combines with J gene TRBJ2-7; D perhaps matches TRBD2 (5 bases). Germline V lookup: CDR1 MDHEN, CDR2 SYDVKM. The CDR3 sequence is 13 residues long. The V end was cut by 2 bases, the J end by 1 base, with 6 bases between. CDR3: CASSLGGSYEQYV. DNA of the CDR3: TGTGCCAGCAGTTTAGGCGGGTCCTACGAGCAGTACGTC.

This clone was counted a few times. This chain uses TRBV5-6 with TRBJ1-6; TRBD1 might be the D (5 bases). Between the trimmed V and J ends, which lost 0 bases and 7 bases, there was a span of 11 bases. The germline V gene encodes CDR1 SGHDT and CDR2 YYEEEE. The CDR3 loop spans 15 amino acids. CDR3 DNA sequence: TGTGCCAGCAGCTTGGCTACCGGGGGAAATTCACCCCTCCACTTT. Its translation: CASSLATGGNSPLHF. Together with reference TRBV5-6 and TRBJ1-6, the CDR3 gives the full variable domain: DAGVTQSPTHLIKTRGQQVTLRCSPKSGHDTVSWYQQALGQGPQFIFQYYEEEERQRGNFPDRFSGHQFPNYSSELNVNALLLGDSALYLCASSLATGGNSPLHFGNGTRLTVT.

V gene TRBV11-3 combines with J gene TRBJ2-1, with 9 positions matching TRBD2. The germline CDR1 and CDR2 sequences are SGHNT and YENEEA. The CDR3 loop spans 17 amino acids. V dropped 1 base and J dropped 0; count of bases not matched to a gene: 4. The CDR3 coding sequence is TGTGCCAGCAGCTTAGTTGGTAGCGGGAGCTCCTACAATGAGCAGTTCTTC. Translated: CASSLVGSGSSYNEQFF.

This clone was seen only a few times. The chain joins TRBV13 to TRBJ2-1; D uncertain. V was cut by 5 bases and J by 8 bases, with 13 bases left in between. Germline values: CDR1 PRHDT, CDR2 FYEKMQ (reference sequence). The CDR3 sequence is 13 residues long. CDR3 sequence (DNA): TGTGCCAGCAGCCTTGGGAAATCCGATGAGCAGTTCTTC. It translates to CASSLGKSDEQFF. Full variable domain (rest looked up from reference TRBV13 and TRBJ2-1): AAGVIQSPRHLIKEKRETATLKCYPIPRHDTVYWYQQGPGQDPQFLISFYEKMQSDKGSIPDRFSAQQFSDYHSELNMSSLELGDSALYFCASSLGKSDEQFFGPGTRLTVL.

The rearrangement links TRBV5-4 to TRBJ2-2; 9 bases align to TRBD1. There are 16 residues in the CDR3. Germline CDR1 reads SGHNT; CDR2 reads YYREEE (reference sequence). J was trimmed by 6 bases and V by 1 base; bases with no gene match: 7. CDR3 nucleotides: TGTGCCAGCAGCTTGATGCGACAGGGGGATTCCGGGGAGCTGTTTTTT. This codes for CASSLMRQGDSGELFF.

The chain joins TRBV5-1 to TRBJ2-5; possibly TRBD2 for D (5 bases). Trimming cost V 5 bases and J 5 bases, with 13 bases left between them. The CDR3 length is 13 residues. Germline V gene sequence: CDR1 SGHRS, CDR2 YFSETQ. CDR3: CASSRGSEETQYF. The CDR3 DNA sequence: TGCGCCAGCAGTCGGGGTTCGGAGGAGACCCAGTACTTC.

In this sample, this clone turned up a few times. The rearrangement links TRBV4-1 to TRBJ2-7; 9 bases are a match to TRBD1. Looked up from germline, CDR1 is MGHRA and CDR2 is YSYEKL. The CDR3 runs to 15 residues. V lost 4 bases to trimming and J lost 3 bases; unmatched junction nucleotides: 7. For the CDR3, the DNA is TGCGCCAGCAGCCGGCCGGGACAGGGCCGCTACGAGCAGTACTTC. It codes for CASSRPGQGRYEQYF.

The table lists this clone with a few counts. This chain connects TRBV4-3 to TRBJ1-1; no reliable D call. CDR3 length: 16 residues. In germline, CDR1 is LGHNA, CDR2 YSLEER. V was clipped by 0 bases and J by 5 bases, with 16 bases between them. The CDR3 is CASSQDVRYPGTEAFF. CDR3 sequence (DNA): TGCGCCAGCAGCCAAGACGTCCGCTACCCGGGGACTGAAGCTTTCTTT.

This clone was picked up one time. The gene calls are TRBV4-1 and TRBJ2-3, with TRBD2 matching 11 bases. With 3 bases clipped from V and 4 bases from J, the junction kept 9 bases outside the gene matches. This CDR3 region has 17 residues. Germline V gene lookup returns CDR1 MGHRA and CDR2 YSYEKL. The CDR3 is CASSHDISGGAADTQYF. CDR3 bases: TGCGCCAGCAGCCATGATATTAGCGGGGGGGCCGCAGATACGCAGTATTTT.

The sample holds a few counts of this clone. The V gene is TRBV29-1, the J gene TRBJ1-1; D is unresolved. V was trimmed by 1 base and J by 7 bases, leaving 10 bases between them. Germline V gene lookup returns CDR1 SQVTM and CDR2 ANQGSEA. The CDR3 has 12 residues. CDR3 in amino acids: CSVEVRTVEAFF. The CDR3, as DNA: TGCAGCGTTGAAGTTAGGACGGTTGAAGCTTTCTTT.

This clone showed up just a few times. The chain combines TRBV29-1 with TRBJ2-5; possibly TRBD1 for D (5 bases). Germline V gene lookup returns CDR1 SQVTM and CDR2 ANQGSEA. The CDR3 runs to 12 residues. V gave up 5 bases and J gave up 9 bases, with 16 bases separating them. CDR3 sequence (DNA): TGCAGCGTTTCACAGTGGGAAGGGGCCCAGTACTTC. Its translation is CSVSQWEGAQYF.

This clone was seen a few times. J is TRBJ2-5 and V is TRBV25-1, with D possibly TRBD2 on 7 matching bases. The CDR3 is made up of 13 amino acids. Germline assignment: CDR1 MGHDK and CDR2 SYGVNS. V was trimmed by 9 bases and J by 5 bases, leaving 16 bases between them. For the CDR3, the DNA is TGTGCCAGTAGGGGGGGGTTTTGGGAGACCCAGTACTTC. Protein sequence: CASRGGFWETQYF.

This chain uses TRBV5-1 with TRBJ2-5, with D possibly being TRBD2 (7 bases). CDR1 is SGHRS and CDR2 is YFSETQ in the germline V gene. CDR3 length equals 13 residues. The ends were cut back, 7 bases at V and 2 bases at J, with 12 bases in the middle. CDR3 sequence: CASYEGGQETQYF. In DNA, the CDR3 is TGCGCCAGCTACGAGGGGGGGCAAGAGACCCAGTACTTC. The full variable domain, in which reference TRBV5-1 and TRBJ2-5 provide the parts outside the CDR3, is KAGVTQTPRYLIKTRGQQVTLSCSPISGHRSVSWYQQTPGQGLQFLFEYFSETQRNKGNFPGRFSGRQFSNSRSEMNVSTLELGDSALYLCASYEGGQETQYFGPGTRLLVL.

V and J are TRBV19 and TRBJ2-3; 9 bases fit TRBD2. The CDR3 is 14 amino acids. V lost 8 bases, J lost 2 bases, and 5 bases stayed unmatched. CDR1 is LNHDA, CDR2 SQIVND, per germline (reference sequence). The CDR3 loop reads CASRERGVTDTQYF. CDR3 nucleotide sequence: TGTGCCAGTCGTGAGCGGGGGGTCACAGATACGCAGTATTTT. Using reference TRBV19 and TRBJ2-3 for the parts outside the CDR3, the full variable domain is DGGITQSPKYLFRKEGQNVTLSCEQNLNHDAMYWYRQDPGQGLRLIYYSQIVNDFQKGDIAEGYSVSREKKESFPLTVTSAQKNPTAFYLCASRERGVTDTQYFGPGTRLTVL.

The sample holds a few counts of this clone. One end of the junction does not line up with germline, which may come from a read error. The chain recombines TRBV11-2 with TRBJ2-7; D uncertain. CDR1 is SGHAT, CDR2 FQNNGV, per germline. CDR3 length equals 8 residues. CDR3 sequence reads: CASSLDGF. DNA of the CDR3: TGTGCCAGCAGCTTAGACGGCTTC. Full variable domain (rest looked up from reference TRBV11-2 and TRBJ2-7): EAGVAQSPRYKIIEKRQSVAFWCNPISGHATLYWYQQILGQGPKLLIQFQNNGVVDDSQLPKDRFSAERLKGVDSTLKIQPAKLEDSAVYLCASSLDGFGPGTRLTVT.

The chain couples TRBV28 to TRBJ1-1; TRBD1 aligns across 7 bases. CDR3 length: 13 residues. Trimming took 4 bases from V and 4 from J; bases not matched to a gene: 3. CDR1 is MDHEN, CDR2 SYDVKM, per germline. The CDR3 bases are TGTGCCAGCAGTTCCTACAGGGGCACTGAAGCTTTCTTT. Translated: CASSSYRGTEAFF.